The present entry profiles one T cell receptor beta chain with its context. Its cognate antigen is unknown. Assay used: immunoSEQ multiplex PCR; TCRdb lists only in-frame clones, some missing. The top ten clones hold 0.3% of a sample with around 600,000 clones, 98% of them seen once. The CDR3 is made up of 13 amino acids. CDR1 is KGHSH, CDR2 LQKENI, per germline. V shed 3 bases, J shed 6 bases, and the junction held 5 bases outside the gene matches. The sample comes from a study of shared clonotypes between healthy human individuals. Study information: The study used three CD4 naive, three CD4 memory, two CD8 naive and one CD8 memory plate per donor. The study, taken as a whole, reports: The genetic and exposure-history diversity represented was limited by few donors.

Naivety among CD8 cells was defined by CD45RO negativity and positive CCR7 selection, thereby excluding terminally differentiated effector memory CD45RA+ cells. Specimen: naive CD8+ T cells sorted from blood. V and J are TRBV18 and TRBJ2-7; TRBD2 matches 7 bases. This clonotype was sampled from a man under 40 in good health. The CDR3 DNA reads TGTGCCAGCTCACCCATTAGCGGGTTCGAGCAGTACTTC. Translation: CASSPISGFEQYF.